Reported below is one TCR beta chain. Its antigen is currently unknown. This specimen belongs to a study of graft-versus-host responses after intestinal transplantation. Generated by immunoSEQ multiplex PCR, the TCRdb table keeps only in-frame clones and is missing some. The sample carries 130,000 to 150,000 clones, 92% recorded once. This receptor was identified in a human donor who received an intestinal transplant. The sample consisted of unstimulated CD4+ T cells sorted from spleen or lymph node cells, taken before intestinal transplant.

The CDR3 is CASSQDGDSSSSYEQYF. The CDR3 nucleotides are TGCGCCAGCAGCCAAGATGGCGATAGCTCGAGCTCCTACGAGCAGTACTTC. The J gene is TRBJ2-7, the V gene TRBV4-1; D remains unclear. This CDR3 is 17 amino acids long. Trimming took off 0 bases at V and 0 bases at J, with 15 bases between the two ends. The germline V gene has CDR1 MGHRA and CDR2 YSYEKL.